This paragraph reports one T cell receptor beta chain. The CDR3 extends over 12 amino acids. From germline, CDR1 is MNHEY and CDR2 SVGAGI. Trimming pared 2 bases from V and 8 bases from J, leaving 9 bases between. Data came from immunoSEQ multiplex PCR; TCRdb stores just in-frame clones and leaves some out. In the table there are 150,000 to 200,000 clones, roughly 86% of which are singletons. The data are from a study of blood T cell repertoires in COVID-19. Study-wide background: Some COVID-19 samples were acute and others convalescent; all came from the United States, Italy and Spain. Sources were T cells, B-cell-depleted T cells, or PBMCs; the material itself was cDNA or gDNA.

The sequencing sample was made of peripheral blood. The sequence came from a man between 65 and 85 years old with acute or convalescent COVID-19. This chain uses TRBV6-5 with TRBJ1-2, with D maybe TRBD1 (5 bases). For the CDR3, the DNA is TGTGCCAGCAGTTACGGGGAGGGGGGCTACACCTTC. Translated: CASSYGEGGYTF.